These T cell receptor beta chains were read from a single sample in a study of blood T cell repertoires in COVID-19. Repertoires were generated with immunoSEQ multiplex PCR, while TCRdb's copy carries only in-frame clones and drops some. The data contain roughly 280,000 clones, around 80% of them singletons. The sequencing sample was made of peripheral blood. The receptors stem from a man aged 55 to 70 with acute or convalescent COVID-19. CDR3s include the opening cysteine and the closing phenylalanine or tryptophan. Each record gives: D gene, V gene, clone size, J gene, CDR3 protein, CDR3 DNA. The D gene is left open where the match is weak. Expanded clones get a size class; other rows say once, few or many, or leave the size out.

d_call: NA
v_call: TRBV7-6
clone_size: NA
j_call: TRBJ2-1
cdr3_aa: CASSLGKAGLPYNEQFF
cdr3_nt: TGTGCCAGCAGCTTAGGGAAGGCTGGACTACCTTACAATGAGCAGTTCTTC

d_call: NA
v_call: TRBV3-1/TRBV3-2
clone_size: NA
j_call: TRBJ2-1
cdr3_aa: CASSQESSYNEQFF
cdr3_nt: TGTGCCAGCAGCCAAGAGAGCTCCTACAATGAGCAGTTCTTC

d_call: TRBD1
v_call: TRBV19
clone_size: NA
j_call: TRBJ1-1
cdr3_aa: CASSVRQGATMNTEAFF
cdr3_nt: TGTGCCAGTAGTGTCAGACAGGGGGCGACGATGAACACTGAAGCTTTCTTT

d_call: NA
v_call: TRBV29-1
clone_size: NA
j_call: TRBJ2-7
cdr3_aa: CSVASGVGDEQYF
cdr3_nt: TGCAGCGTTGCTTCGGGGGTGGGCGACGAGCAGTACTTC

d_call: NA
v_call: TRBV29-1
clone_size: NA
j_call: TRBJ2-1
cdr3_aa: CSVVLIEQFF
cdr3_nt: TGCAGCGTTGTACTTATAGAGCAGTTCTTC

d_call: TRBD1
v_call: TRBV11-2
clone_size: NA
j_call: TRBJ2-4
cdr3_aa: CASSSLQGARNIQYF
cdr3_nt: TGTGCCAGCAGCTCCCTACAGGGGGCAAGAAACATTCAGTACTTC

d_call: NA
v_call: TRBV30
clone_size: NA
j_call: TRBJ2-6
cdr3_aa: CAWNPGSGANVLTF
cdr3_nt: TGTGCCTGGAACCCAGGGTCTGGGGCCAACGTCCTGACTTTC

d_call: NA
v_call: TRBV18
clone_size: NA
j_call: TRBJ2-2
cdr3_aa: CASSPLAGSNTGELFF
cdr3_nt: TGTGCCAGCTCACCACTGGCAGGGTCGAACACCGGGGAGCTGTTTTTT

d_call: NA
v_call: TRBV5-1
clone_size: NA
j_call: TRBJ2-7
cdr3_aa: CASSSDGQILPPEQYF
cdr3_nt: TGCGCCAGCAGCTCTGACGGACAGATCCTCCCTCCCGAGCAGTACTTC

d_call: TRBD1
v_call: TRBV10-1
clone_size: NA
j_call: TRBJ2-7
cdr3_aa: CASSEGGLYEQYF
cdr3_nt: TGCGCCAGCAGTGAAGGGGGCCTTTACGAGCAGTACTTC

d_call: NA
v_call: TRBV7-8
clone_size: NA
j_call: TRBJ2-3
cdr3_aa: CASSSARLRGTDTQYF
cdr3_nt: TGTGCCAGCAGCTCGGCCCGACTTCGTGGCACAGATACGCAGTATTTT

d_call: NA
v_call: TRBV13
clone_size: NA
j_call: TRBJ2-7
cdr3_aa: CASSRKTGLPYEQYF
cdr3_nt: TGTGCCAGCAGCCGGAAGACAGGCCTACCCTACGAGCAGTACTTC

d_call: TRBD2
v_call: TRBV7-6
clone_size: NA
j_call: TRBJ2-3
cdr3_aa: CASSLGVAGVDTQYF
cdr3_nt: TGTGCCAGCAGCTTAGGGGTAGCGGGAGTCGATACGCAGTATTTT

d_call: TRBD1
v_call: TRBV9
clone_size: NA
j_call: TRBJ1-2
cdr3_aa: CASSADRGGYTF
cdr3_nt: TGTGCCAGCAGCGCGGACAGGGGAGGCTACACCTTC

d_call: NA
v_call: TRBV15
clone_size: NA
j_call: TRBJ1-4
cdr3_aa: CATSRENRRGSGKLFF
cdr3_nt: TGTGCCACCAGCAGAGAAAACAGAAGGGGATCGGGAAAACTGTTTTTT

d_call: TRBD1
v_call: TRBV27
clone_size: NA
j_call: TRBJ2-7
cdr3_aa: CASSLSGQASYSYEQYF
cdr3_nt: TGTGCCAGCAGTTTATCGGGACAGGCCTCTTACTCCTACGAGCAGTACTTC

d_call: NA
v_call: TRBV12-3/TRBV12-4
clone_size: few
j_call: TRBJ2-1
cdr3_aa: CASSFGGYNEQFF
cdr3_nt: TGTGCCAGCAGTTTCGGGGGATACAATGAGCAGTTCTTC

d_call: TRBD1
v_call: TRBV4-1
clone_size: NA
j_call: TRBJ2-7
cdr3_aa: CASSQGTGSYSYEQYF
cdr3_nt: TGCGCCAGCAGCCAAGGGACAGGGTCCTACTCCTACGAGCAGTACTTC

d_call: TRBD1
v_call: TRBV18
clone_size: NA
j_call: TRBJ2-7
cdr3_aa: CASSRSRDRGTYEQYF
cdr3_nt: TGTGCCAGCTCACGGAGCCGGGACAGGGGAACCTACGAGCAGTACTTC

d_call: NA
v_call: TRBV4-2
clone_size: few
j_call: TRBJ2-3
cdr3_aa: CASSQVDISSTDTQYF
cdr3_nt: TGTGCCAGCAGCCAAGTTGACATTTCTAGCACAGATACGCAGTATTTT

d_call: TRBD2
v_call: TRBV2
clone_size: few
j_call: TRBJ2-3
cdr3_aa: CASREGRADTQYF
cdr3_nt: TGTGCCAGCCGCGAAGGGAGGGCAGATACGCAGTATTTT

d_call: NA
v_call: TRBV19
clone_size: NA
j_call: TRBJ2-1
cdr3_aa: CASSLTGSPEQFF
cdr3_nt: TGTGCCAGTAGTCTCACAGGGTCCCCTGAGCAGTTCTTC

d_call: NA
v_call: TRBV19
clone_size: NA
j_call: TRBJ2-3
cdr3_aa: CASSMRGRGTDTQYF
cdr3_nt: TGTGCCAGTAGTATGCGGGGTAGGGGCACAGATACGCAGTATTTT

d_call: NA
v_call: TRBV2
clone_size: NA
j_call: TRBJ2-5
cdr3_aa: CASSLLTQETQYF
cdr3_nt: TGTGCCAGCAGTTTACTAACTCAAGAGACCCAGTACTTC

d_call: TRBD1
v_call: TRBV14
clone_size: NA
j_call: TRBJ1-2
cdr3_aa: CASSQDLPGQGSNYGYTF
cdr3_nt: TGTGCCAGCAGCCAAGACCTCCCGGGACAGGGATCTAACTATGGCTACACCTTC

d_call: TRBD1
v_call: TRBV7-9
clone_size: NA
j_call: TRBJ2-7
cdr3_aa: CASSLTGQGSVEQYF
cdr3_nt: TGTGCCAGCAGCTTAACGGGACAGGGGAGTGTAGAGCAGTACTTC

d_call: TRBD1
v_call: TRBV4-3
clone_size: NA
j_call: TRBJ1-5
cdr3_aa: CASSQDTGGGYQPQHF
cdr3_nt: TGCGCCAGCAGCCAAGATACAGGGGGAGGGTATCAGCCCCAGCATTTT

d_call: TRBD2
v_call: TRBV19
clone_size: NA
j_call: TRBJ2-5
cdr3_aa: CASSISAYRTGGTQETQYF
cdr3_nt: TGTGCCAGTAGTATATCTGCTTATCGTACGGGGGGGACCCAAGAGACCCAGTACTTC

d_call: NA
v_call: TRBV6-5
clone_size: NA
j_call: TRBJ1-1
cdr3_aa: CASSYQGEAFF
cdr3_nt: TGTGCCAGCAGTTACCAGGGTGAAGCTTTCTTT

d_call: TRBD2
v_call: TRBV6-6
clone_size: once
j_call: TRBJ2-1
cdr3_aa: CASSPGLVANNEQFF
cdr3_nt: TGTGCCAGCAGTCCGGGACTAGTGGCCAACAATGAGCAGTTCTTC

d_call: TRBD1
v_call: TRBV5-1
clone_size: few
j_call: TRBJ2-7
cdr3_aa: CASSLGWDRDYEQYF
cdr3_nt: TGCGCCAGCAGCTTGGGTTGGGACAGGGACTACGAGCAGTACTTC

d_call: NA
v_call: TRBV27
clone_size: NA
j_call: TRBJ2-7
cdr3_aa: CASSPFDRAYEQYF
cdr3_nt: TGTGCCAGCAGTCCATTCGACAGAGCCTACGAGCAGTACTTC

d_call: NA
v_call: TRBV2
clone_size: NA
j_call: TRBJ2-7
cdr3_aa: CASSDSSYEQYF
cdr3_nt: TGTGCCAGCAGTGACAGCTCCTACGAGCAGTACTTC

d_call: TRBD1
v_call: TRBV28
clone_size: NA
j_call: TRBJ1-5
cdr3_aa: CASSPTRQGAGNQPQHF
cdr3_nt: TGTGCCAGCAGTCCGACCCGACAGGGGGCTGGCAATCAGCCCCAGCATTTT

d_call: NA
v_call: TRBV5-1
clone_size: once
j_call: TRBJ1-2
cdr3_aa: CASSLGGGYGYTF
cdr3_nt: TGCGCCAGCAGCTTGGGAGGGGGCTATGGCTACACCTTC

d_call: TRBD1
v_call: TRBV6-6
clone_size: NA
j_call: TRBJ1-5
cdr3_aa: CASSPRQGEVPSNQPQHF
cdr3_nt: TGTGCCAGCAGTCCCCGACAGGGGGAAGTACCAAGCAATCAGCCCCAGCATTTT

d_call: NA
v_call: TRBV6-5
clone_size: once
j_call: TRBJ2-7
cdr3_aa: CASTLDYEQYF
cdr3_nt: TGTGCCAGCACCCTAGACTACGAGCAGTACTTC

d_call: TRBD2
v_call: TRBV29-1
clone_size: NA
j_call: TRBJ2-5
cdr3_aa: CSVEGEGTRTQYF
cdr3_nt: TGCAGCGTTGAAGGTGAGGGGACTAGGACCCAGTACTTC

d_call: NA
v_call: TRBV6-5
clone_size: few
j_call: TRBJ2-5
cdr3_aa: CASRARVALETQYF
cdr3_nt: TGTGCCAGCAGGGCCCGGGTCGCCCTAGAGACCCAGTACTTC

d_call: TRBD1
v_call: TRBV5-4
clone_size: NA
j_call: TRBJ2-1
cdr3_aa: CASRGDRTSYNEQFF
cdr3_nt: TGTGCCAGCAGGGGGGACAGGACCTCTTACAATGAGCAGTTCTTC

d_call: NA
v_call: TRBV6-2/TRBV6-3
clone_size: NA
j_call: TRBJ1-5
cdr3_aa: CASSYSRGSGQPQHF
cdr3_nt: TGTGCCAGCAGTTACTCAAGAGGGTCAGGACAGCCCCAGCATTTT

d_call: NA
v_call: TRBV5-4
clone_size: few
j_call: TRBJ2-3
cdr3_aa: CASSFGGTDTQYF
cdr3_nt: TGTGCCAGCAGCTTCGGGGGCACAGATACGCAGTATTTT